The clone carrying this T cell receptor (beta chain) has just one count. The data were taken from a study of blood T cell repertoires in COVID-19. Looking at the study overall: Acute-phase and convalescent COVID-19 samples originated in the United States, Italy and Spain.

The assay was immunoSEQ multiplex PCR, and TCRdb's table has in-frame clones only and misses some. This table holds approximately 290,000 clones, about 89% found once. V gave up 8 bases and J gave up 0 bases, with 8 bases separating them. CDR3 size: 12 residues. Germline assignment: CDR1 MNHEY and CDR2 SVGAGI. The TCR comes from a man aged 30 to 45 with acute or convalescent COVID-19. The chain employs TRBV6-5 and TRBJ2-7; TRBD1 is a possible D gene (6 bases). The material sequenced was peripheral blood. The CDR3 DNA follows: TGTGCCAGCGGGGACACCTCCTACGAGCAGTACTTC. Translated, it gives CASGDTSYEQYF.